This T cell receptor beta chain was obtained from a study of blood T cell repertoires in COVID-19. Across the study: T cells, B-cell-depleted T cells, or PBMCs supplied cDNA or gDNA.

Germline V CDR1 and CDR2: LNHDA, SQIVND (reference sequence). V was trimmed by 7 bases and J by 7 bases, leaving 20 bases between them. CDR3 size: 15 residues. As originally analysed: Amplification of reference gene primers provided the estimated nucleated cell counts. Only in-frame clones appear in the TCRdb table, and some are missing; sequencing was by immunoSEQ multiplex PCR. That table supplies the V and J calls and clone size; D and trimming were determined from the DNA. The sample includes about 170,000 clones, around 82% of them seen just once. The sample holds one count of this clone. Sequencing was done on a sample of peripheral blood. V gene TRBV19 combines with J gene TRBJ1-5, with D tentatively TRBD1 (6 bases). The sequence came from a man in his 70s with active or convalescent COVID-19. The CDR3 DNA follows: TGTGCCAGTACGCGACCCGGGGGGCAAGGGCAGCCCCAGCATTTT. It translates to CASTRPGGQGQPQHF.